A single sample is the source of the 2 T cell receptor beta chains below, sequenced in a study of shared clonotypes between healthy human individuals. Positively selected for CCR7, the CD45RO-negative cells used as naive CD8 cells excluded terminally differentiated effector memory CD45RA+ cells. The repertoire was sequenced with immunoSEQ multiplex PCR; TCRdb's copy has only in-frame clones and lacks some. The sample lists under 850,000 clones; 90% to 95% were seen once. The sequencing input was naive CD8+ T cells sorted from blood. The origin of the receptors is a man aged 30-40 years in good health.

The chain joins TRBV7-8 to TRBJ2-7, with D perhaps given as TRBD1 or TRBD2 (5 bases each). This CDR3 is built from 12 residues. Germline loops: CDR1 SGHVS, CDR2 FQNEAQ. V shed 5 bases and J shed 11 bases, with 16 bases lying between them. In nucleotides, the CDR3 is TGTGCCAGCAGCACCCGGGACCTCGTAGAGTACTTC. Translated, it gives CASSTRDLVEYF. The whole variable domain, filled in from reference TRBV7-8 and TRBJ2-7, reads GAGVSQSPRYKVAKRGQDVALRCDPISGHVSLFWYQQALGQGPEFLTYFQNEAQLDKSGLPSDRFFAERPEGSVSTLKIQRTQQEDSAVYLCASSTRDLVEYFGPGTRLTVT.

CDR3 nucleotides: TGTGCCAGCAGCTATGGGACAGCCACCTCCTACGAGCAGTACTTC. Encoded protein: CASSYGTATSYEQYF. The chain combines TRBV9 with TRBJ2-7; TRBD1 matches at 7 bases. Germline V gives CDR1 SGDLS, CDR2 YYNGEE. The CDR3 runs 15 residues. Unmatched junction bases numbered 7, after V lost 4 bases and J lost 0 bases.